A selection of T cell receptor delta chains follows, all from one sample in a study of Vδ1+ human thymocytes. TCRdb called clones anew from the multiplex PCR reads with CATT. The sample includes tens of thousands of delta-chain clones, around 16% of them seen just once. Sample: Vdelta1+ gamma-delta thymocytes from the thymus. Receptor source: a girl under three years old who had congenital heart surgery. CDR3s leave out the opening cysteine and the closing phenylalanine or tryptophan.

j_call | v_call | cdr3_aa
TRDJ1 | TRDV1 | ALGDNSNWGTYTDKLI
TRDJ1 | TRDV1 | ALGEAPVSTPSILGDRWDYTDKLI
TRDJ1 | TRDV1 | ALGSIVSKRRLGEADKLI
TRDJ1 | TRDV3 | ALGLFLHLLVLGEADKLI
TRDJ1 | TRDV1 | ALGASGLPTSIGGVYTDKLI
TRDJ1 | TRDV1 | ALGELPFLLTGTIGGYTDKLI
TRDJ1 | TRDV1 | ALGELLPTRGDTDKLI
TRDJ1 | TRDV1 | ALGELESYAGWGIPGTDKLI
TRDJ1 | TRDV1 | ALGTRPAWGLPSLNGSDKLI
TRDJ1 | TRDV1 | ALGEGCCTDKLI
TRDJ1 | TRDV1 | ALGELGDTDKLI